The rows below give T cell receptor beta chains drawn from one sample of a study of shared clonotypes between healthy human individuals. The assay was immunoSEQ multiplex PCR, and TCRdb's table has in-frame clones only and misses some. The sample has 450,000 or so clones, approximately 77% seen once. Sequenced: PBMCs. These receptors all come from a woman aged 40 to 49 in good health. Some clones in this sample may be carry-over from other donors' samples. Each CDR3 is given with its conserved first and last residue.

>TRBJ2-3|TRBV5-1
CASSLTVSTDTQYF
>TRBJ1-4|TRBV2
CASSLDSGDEKLFF
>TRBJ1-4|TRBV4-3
CASSQSQINEKLFF
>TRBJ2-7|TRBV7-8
CASSIRLAGGGEQYF
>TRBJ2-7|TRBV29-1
CSHGAGNEQYF
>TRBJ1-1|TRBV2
CASSGDRDTEAFF
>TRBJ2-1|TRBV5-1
CASSLFIQTNEQFF
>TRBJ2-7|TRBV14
CASSPWLGRGVEQYF
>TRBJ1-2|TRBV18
CASSPRTGVEYTF
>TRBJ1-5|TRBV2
CASSEGLSNQPQHF
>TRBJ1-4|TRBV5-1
CASTEDRGWGKLFF
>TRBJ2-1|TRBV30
CAWSKVRGNEQFF
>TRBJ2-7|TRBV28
CASSSLIATYEQYF
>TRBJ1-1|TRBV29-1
CSVASGASNTEAFF
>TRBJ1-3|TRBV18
CASSPAAGTSYSGNTIYF
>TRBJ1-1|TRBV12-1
CASSAPSTGGVRTEAFF
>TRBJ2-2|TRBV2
CASRGAPNTGELFF
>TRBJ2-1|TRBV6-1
CASIGGASYNEQFF
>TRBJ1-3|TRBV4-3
CASSQASGADSSGNTIYF
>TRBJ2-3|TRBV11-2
CASSPLAAPSDTQYF
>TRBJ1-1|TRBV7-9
CASSQWGGRNTEAFF
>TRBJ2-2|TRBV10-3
CATRGTGELFF
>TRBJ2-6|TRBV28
CASIKGTGANVLTF
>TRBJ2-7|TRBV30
CAWRPPRETYEQYF
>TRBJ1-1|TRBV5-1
CASSLGTEAFF
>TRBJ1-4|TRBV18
CASSPLGRGEKLFF
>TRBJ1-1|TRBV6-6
CASPRPGETEAFF
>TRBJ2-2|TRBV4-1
CASSQTRGLSNTGELFF
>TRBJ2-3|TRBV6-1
CASSERRLATDTQYF
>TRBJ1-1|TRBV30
CAWRVQGGNTEAFF
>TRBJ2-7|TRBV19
CASRWTGSSYEQYF
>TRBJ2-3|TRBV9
CASSVGAVDTQYF
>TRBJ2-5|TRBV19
CASSTGTSGGRETQYF
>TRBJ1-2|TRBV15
CATSEGTAIYGYTF
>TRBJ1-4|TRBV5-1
CASRSTGTAYEKLFF
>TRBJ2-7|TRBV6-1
CASMLLVEQYF
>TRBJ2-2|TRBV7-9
CASSFYRDANTGELFF
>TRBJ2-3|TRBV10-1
CASSESELAPGDTQYF
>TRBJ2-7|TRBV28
CASRSPGQGDYEQYF
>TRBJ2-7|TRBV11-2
CASSRLAGYEQYF
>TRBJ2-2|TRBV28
CAEQETNTGELFF
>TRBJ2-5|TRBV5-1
CASKPGTSGRGETQYF
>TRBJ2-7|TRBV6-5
CASSYSGGTPHEQYF
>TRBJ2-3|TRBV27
CASSLSGTSGLDTQYF
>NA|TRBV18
CASRIGGAESYNEQFF
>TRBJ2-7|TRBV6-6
CASSRGGSDYEQYF
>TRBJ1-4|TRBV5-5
CASRGGENEKLFF
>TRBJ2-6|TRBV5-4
CASSGGIGGANVLTF
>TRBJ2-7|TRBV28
CASIPPPWTSGKPTYEQYF
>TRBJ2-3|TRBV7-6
CASSLGGGFDTQYF
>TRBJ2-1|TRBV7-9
CASSLAPGSSYNEQFF
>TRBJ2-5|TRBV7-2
CASRAVAETQYF
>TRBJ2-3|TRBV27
CASSATSWSTDTQYF
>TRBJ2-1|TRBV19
CASTPGQVYNEQFF
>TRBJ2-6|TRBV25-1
CASSWADSGANVLTF
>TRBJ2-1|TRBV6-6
CASRRLAGVQYEQFF
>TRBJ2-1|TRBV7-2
CASSLAGSEQFF
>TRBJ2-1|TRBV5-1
CASKLIFGTGGTDEQFF
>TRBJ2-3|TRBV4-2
CASSQEVVSGSWYTQYF
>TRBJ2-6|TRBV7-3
CASSSRTSSGANVLTF